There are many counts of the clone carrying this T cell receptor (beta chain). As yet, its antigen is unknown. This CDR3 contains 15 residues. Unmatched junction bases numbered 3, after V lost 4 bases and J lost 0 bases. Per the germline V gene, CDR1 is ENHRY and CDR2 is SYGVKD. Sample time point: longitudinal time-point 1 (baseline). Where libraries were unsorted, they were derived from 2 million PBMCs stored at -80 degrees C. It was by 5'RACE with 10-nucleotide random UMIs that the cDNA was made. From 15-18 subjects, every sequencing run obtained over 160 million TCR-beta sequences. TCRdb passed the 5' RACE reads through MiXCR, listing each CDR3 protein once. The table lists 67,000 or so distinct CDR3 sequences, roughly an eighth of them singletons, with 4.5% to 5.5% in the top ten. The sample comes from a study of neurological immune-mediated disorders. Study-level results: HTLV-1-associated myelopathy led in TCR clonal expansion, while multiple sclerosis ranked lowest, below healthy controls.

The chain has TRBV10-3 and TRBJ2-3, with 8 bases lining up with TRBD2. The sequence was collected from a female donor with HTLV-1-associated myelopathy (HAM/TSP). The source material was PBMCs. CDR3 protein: CAISVERGSTDTQYF. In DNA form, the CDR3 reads TGTGCCATCAGTGTGGAGCGGGGGAGCACAGATACGCAGTATTTT.